This T cell receptor beta chain was retrieved from a study of cytomegalovirus exposure and HLA in healthy donors. Study-wide findings and caveats: Most likely, a cluster of highly shared sequence variants arose as a sequencing artifact.

The study ran its PCR with 60 Vbeta and 13 Jbeta primers. Method: immunoSEQ multiplex PCR; TCRdb's copy keeps in-frame clones and lacks some. The sample consists of about 130,000 clones, approximately 78% of them appearing once. Concerning this clone: What it binds is not known.

The specimen sequenced was PBMCs. This TCR came from a human donor in good health.

Here the CDR3 reads CASSLSSGTEAFF. The CDR3 region has the DNA TGTGCCAGCAGCCTAAGCAGCGGCACTGAAGCTTTCTTT. The chain uses TRBV7-9 and TRBJ1-1, with D uncertain. The length of the CDR3 is 13 residues. The V end lost 5 bases, the J end lost 4 bases, and 11 bases lay between the germline ends. CDR1 and CDR2 from the germline V gene are SEHNR and FQNEAQ (reference sequence).